The entry below gives a single T cell receptor (beta chain) sequence along with its context. Profiling relied on immunoSEQ multiplex PCR, and the TCRdb table lists in-frame clones only, not all of them. The profile shows roughly 75,000 clones, around 84% of them singletons. This record comes from a study of OX40 agonist ivuxolimab in advanced cancers. Trimming removed 7 bases from V and 6 bases from J; junction bases left unmatched: 6. Germline lookup yields CDR1 SGHVS and CDR2 FQNEAQ. The CDR3 has 13 amino acids. V usage is TRBV7-8 and J usage is TRBJ2-1; 7 nucleotides agree with TRBD2. This clonotype was sampled from an adult with an advanced solid tumor such as melanoma, head and neck, liver or kidney cancer. The input for sequencing was CD4+ or CD8+ T cells sorted from blood, taken in a trial of the OX40 agonist ivuxolimab. CDR3 in amino acids: CASTAGEPNEQFF. The DNA of the CDR3 is TGTGCCAGCACGGCGGGAGAACCCAATGAGCAGTTCTTC.